This T cell receptor beta chain was captured by sequencing in a study of blood T cell repertoires in COVID-19. Study context: The United States, Italy and Spain were the sources of the acute and convalescent COVID-19 samples. T cells, B-cell-depleted T cells, or PBMCs provided the cDNA or gDNA that served as material.

The assay was immunoSEQ multiplex PCR, and TCRdb's table has in-frame clones only and misses some. This table holds 250,000 to 300,000 clones, roughly 86% found once. With 0 bases removed from V and 4 bases from J, the gap between germline ends came to 8 bases. Germline CDR1 and CDR2: MGHRA and YSYEKL. The CDR3 runs to 14 residues. The chain joins TRBV4-1 to TRBJ2-3; D is undetermined. Sequencing used peripheral blood. The clonotype originates from a man aged 18 to 29 with active or convalescent COVID-19. The CDR3 loop reads CASSQEKLSDTQYF. For the CDR3, the DNA is TGCGCCAGCAGCCAAGAGAAGCTTTCAGATACGCAGTATTTT.